Listed below are T cell receptor beta chains from one sample, sequenced in a study of blood T cell repertoires in COVID-19. Measured with immunoSEQ multiplex PCR; TCRdb has only the in-frame clones, and not every one. Here the sample spans about 52,000 clones, about 80% being singletons. The sample comprised peripheral blood. The receptor set was obtained from a man aged 70 or older with active COVID-19. Each CDR3 is given with its conserved first and last residue. The D gene is left open where the match is weak. Clone size, where shown, is once, few, many, or a class for clones that have expanded.

v_call	d_call	clone_size	j_call	cdr3_nt	cdr3_aa
TRBV2	TRBD1	once	TRBJ2-5	TGTGCCAGCAGTGCGCCAGGACAGGTGTCGGAGACCCAGTACTTC	CASSAPGQVSETQYF
TRBV27	-	-	TRBJ2-2	TGTGCCAGCAGATGGTTAGGGGCAGGCACCGGGGAGCTGTTTTTT	CASRWLGAGTGELFF
TRBV19	-	few	TRBJ2-7	TGTGCCAGTAGTAGGGGCCGGGACAAAGTCCACGAGCAGTACTTC	CASSRGRDKVHEQYF
TRBV5-4	-	-	TRBJ1-1	TGTGCCAGCAGCTTGATGGGGAGCCGGGCTGAAGCTTTCTTT	CASSLMGSRAEAFF
TRBV6-1	TRBD1	-	TRBJ2-2	TGTGCCAGCAGTGACCCGGGACAGGGGGCGTTCGGGGAGCTGTTTTTT	CASSDPGQGAFGELFF
TRBV9	TRBD1	-	TRBJ1-3	TGTGCCAGCAGCCCCCAGGGGGCGTGGGGGGACACCATATATTTT	CASSPQGAWGDTIYF
TRBV5-1	TRBD1	-	TRBJ2-3	TGCGCCAGTCGACCGGGACAGAACACAGATACGCAGTATTTT	CASRPGQNTDTQYF
TRBV6-5	TRBD1	-	TRBJ2-3	TGTGCCAGCAGTTACACAGGGGGAGATACGCAGTATTTT	CASSYTGGDTQYF
TRBV4-3	TRBD1	-	TRBJ2-2	TGCGCCAGCAGCCGGCATCTCACAGGGGGCCCGAACACCGGGGAGCTGTTTTTT	CASSRHLTGGPNTGELFF
TRBV7-3	-	-	TRBJ1-1	TGTGCCAGCAGCCAAACAGGCAACACTGAAGCTTTCTTT	CASSQTGNTEAFF
TRBV18	TRBD1	-	TRBJ2-6	TGTGCCAGCTCACCCCGACAGGGAAATGAGGCCAACGTCCTGACTTTC	CASSPRQGNEANVLTF
TRBV2	TRBD1	-	TRBJ1-2	TGTGCCAGCAGTTTGGGACAGGGTTTCTCTGGCTACACCTTC	CASSLGQGFSGYTF
TRBV6-2/TRBV6-3	-	-	TRBJ1-2	TGTGCCAGCACCCCCGCGGGGTGGGGCTACACCTTC	CASTPAGWGYTF
TRBV11-3	TRBD2	-	TRBJ2-2	TGTGCCAGCAGCTTAGAGGGGACTAGCGGGGCCGGGGAGCTGTTTTTT	CASSLEGTSGAGELFF
TRBV11-2	-	-	TRBJ2-3	TGTGCCAGCAGCTACCGGGACTGGGGCACAGATACGCAGTATTTT	CASSYRDWGTDTQYF
TRBV4-3	TRBD1	-	TRBJ1-4	TGCGCCAGCAGCCCTACAGGGGGCGCAAGAACTAATGAAAAACTGTTTTTT	CASSPTGGARTNEKLFF